These 22 T cell receptor beta chains share one sample of origin, sequenced in a study of cytomegalovirus exposure and HLA in healthy donors. PCR primers comprised 60 Vbeta and 13 Jbeta primers. Using immunoSEQ multiplex PCR, the repertoire was profiled, and TCRdb retains in-frame clones only, with some absent. Of over 250,000 clones in the sample, more than 80% were seen once. The specimen sequenced was PBMCs. These receptors came from a man between 35 and 55 years old in good health and CMV-seropositive.

CDR3 sequence reads: CASLAGTGTLNEQFF. The CDR3 coding sequence is TGTGCCAGCCTCGCCGGGACAGGGACGTTGAATGAGCAGTTCTTC. The chain carries TRBV19 and TRBJ2-1; 9 positions agree with TRBD1. The V segment lost 9 bases and the J segment 7 bases; nucleotides outside the gene matches: 13. This CDR3 region has 15 residues. The V gene's germline CDR1 is LNHDA and CDR2 SQIVND (reference sequence).

V gene TRBV28 combines with J gene TRBJ1-2; 9 bases are shared with TRBD1. Per germline, CDR1 MDHEN and CDR2 SYDVKM. Trimming cost V 4 bases and J 8 bases; bases outside gene matches: 2. The CDR3 runs 12 residues. The CDR3 reads CASSSGQGGYTF. CDR3 bases: TGTGCCAGCAGTTCCGGACAGGGGGGCTACACCTTC.

The chain links TRBV27 to TRBJ1-2; 8 bases align to TRBD1. The CDR3 loop spans 16 amino acids. J gave up 0 bases and V 6 bases, and 9 bases lay outside the gene matches. Germline CDR1 reads MNHEY; CDR2 reads SMNVEV (reference sequence). For the CDR3, the DNA is TGTGCCAGCAGCAAAAGAAAGGGACAGGCTAACTATGGCTACACCTTC. This codes for CASSKRKGQANYGYTF.

This chain joins TRBV27 and TRBJ2-6; possibly TRBD2 for D (6 bases). Germline-derived CDR1 and CDR2 are MNHEY and SMNVEV (reference sequence). The CDR3 is 16 residues long. V was shortened by 0 bases and J by 4 bases, with 10 bases between the two germline ends. In DNA form, the CDR3 reads TGTGCCAGCAGTTTATCGGGGGGAGCCGGGGCCAACGTCCTGACTTTC. Protein: CASSLSGGAGANVLTF.

In DNA form, the CDR3 reads TGTGCCAGCATTCCGACTAGCGGGAGGTTTGAGCAGTACTTC. It is translated as CASIPTSGRFEQYF. V gene TRBV2 combines with J gene TRBJ2-7; 13 nucleotides line up with TRBD2. V lost 7 bases and J lost 7; bases outside the gene matches: 7. This CDR3 spans 14 amino acids. Germline V lookup: CDR1 SNHLY, CDR2 FYNNEI.

This clone showed up just once. The J gene is TRBJ2-6, the V gene TRBV5-6; a possible D gene is TRBD1 (6 bases). The CDR3 runs 18 residues. Trimming removed 3 bases at V and 0 bases at J, with 16 bases between. From germline, CDR1 is SGHDT and CDR2 YYEEEE. The CDR3 spells CASSYGQLYRSGANVLTF. The CDR3, as DNA: TGTGCCAGCAGCTACGGACAGCTATACCGCTCTGGGGCCAACGTCCTGACTTTC.

The chain carries TRBV4-1 and TRBJ1-1; no firm D call. Per germline, CDR1 MGHRA and CDR2 YSYEKL. Trimming cost V 3 bases and J 3 bases, with 14 bases left between them. This CDR3 contains 15 residues. The CDR3 nucleotides read TGCGCCAGCAGCCACACACTTGGGAGGGACACTGAAGCTTTCTTT. It specifies CASSHTLGRDTEAFF.

This clone was detected only a few times. The chain combines TRBV7-6 with TRBJ1-1, with unresolved D. Germline V gene data show CDR1 as SGHVS and CDR2 as FNYEAQ. Trimming took off 1 base at V and 8 bases at J, with 14 bases between the two ends. CDR3 length equals 14 residues. The chain's CDR3 is CASSLVSQTSEAFF. In nucleotides, the CDR3 is TGTGCCAGCAGCTTAGTGAGTCAGACTTCGGAAGCTTTCTTT.

The genes are TRBV7-2 and TRBJ1-4; D unresolved. Trimming removed 5 bases from V and 8 bases from J, with 12 bases in between. CDR1 and CDR2 (germline): SGHTA, FQGNSA. The CDR3 totals 13 residues. This CDR3 reads CASSLPPGEKLFF. For the CDR3, the DNA is TGTGCCAGCAGCCTCCCCCCGGGAGAAAAACTGTTTTTT.

The chain is built from TRBV5-4 and TRBJ2-2; a possible D gene is TRBD1 (6 bases). Germline CDR1 reads SGHNT; CDR2 reads YYREEE (reference sequence). V shed 4 bases and J shed 6 bases, with 10 bases lying between them. This CDR3 is built from 13 residues. The DNA of the CDR3 is TGTGCCAGCAGCCAGACAGGCCCCGGGGAGCTGTTTTTT. Its translation: CASSQTGPGELFF.

V gene TRBV28 combines with J gene TRBJ2-3, with unresolved D. The CDR3 length is 17 residues. CDR1 is MDHEN and CDR2 is SYDVKM in the germline V gene. The V and J ends lost 6 bases and 2 bases respectively, with 21 bases between them. The CDR3 DNA reads TGTGCCAGCAGCCCCCTTTTAGGAGCGAGATTCACAGATACGCAGTATTTT. Amino acid sequence: CASSPLLGARFTDTQYF. The full variable domain, rest sourced from reference TRBV28 and TRBJ2-3, is DVKVTQSSRYLVKRTGEKVFLECVQDMDHENMFWYRQDPGLGLRLIYFSYDVKMKEKGDIPEGYSVSREKKERFSLILESASTNQTSMYLCASSPLLGARFTDTQYFGPGTRLTVL.

This chain connects TRBV7-9 to TRBJ2-5; a weak D match, TRBD2 (6 bases). Germline-derived CDR1 and CDR2 are SEHNR and FQNEAQ (reference sequence). The CDR3 contains 15 residues. Trimming left V 1 base short and J 8 bases short, with 17 bases between. Here the CDR3 reads CASSLVGGERGTQYF. CDR3 nucleotides: TGTGCCAGCAGCTTAGTAGGAGGGGAAAGGGGAACCCAGTACTTC.

The rearrangement uses TRBV18 and TRBJ2-5, with D possibly matching TRBD1 (5 bases). This CDR3 is 16 amino acids long. Germline V gene data show CDR1 as KGHSH and CDR2 as LQKENI. Between the trimmed V and J ends, which lost 3 bases and 7 bases, there was a span of 21 bases. The CDR3 DNA follows: TGTGCCAGCTCACCTCCTCCTGGGTCAGGGCTTTGGACCCAGTACTTC. It specifies CASSPPPGSGLWTQYF.

The rearrangement uses TRBV7-9 and TRBJ2-2; D might be TRBD2 (6 bases). CDR3 size: 15 residues. Trimming removed 1 base at V and 4 bases at J, with 10 bases between. The germline V gene has CDR1 SEHNR and CDR2 FQNEAQ (reference sequence). This CDR3 reads CASSLVVSGTGELFF. The CDR3 region has the DNA TGTGCCAGCAGCTTAGTAGTTAGCGGCACCGGGGAGCTGTTTTTT.

To note about this clone: Other DNA sequences of this sample code for an identical CDR3. The V gene is TRBV9, the J gene TRBJ2-1; TRBD2 might be the D (6 bases). The germline CDR1 and CDR2 sequences are SGDLS and YYNGEE. The CDR3 has 15 amino acids. V was trimmed by 2 bases and J by 1 base, leaving 10 bases between them. The CDR3 sequence is CASSVGAGSYNEQFF. The CDR3 DNA reads TGTGCCAGCAGCGTCGGGGCGGGATCCTACAATGAGCAGTTCTTC. Full variable domain (missing parts from reference TRBV9 and TRBJ2-1): DSGVTQTPKHLITATGQRVTLRCSPRSGDLSVYWYQQSLDQGLQFLIQYYNGEERAKGNILERFSAQQFPDLHSELNLSSLELGDSALYFCASSVGAGSYNEQFFGPGTRLTVL.

The chain is built from TRBV7-9 and TRBJ2-1, with D tentatively TRBD2 (5 bases). This CDR3 comprises 13 residues. From germline, CDR1 is SEHNR and CDR2 FQNEAQ (reference sequence). Trimming stripped 5 bases from V and 12 bases from J, with 17 bases between. CDR3 region: CASSQRSLAWQFF. The CDR3, as DNA: TGTGCCAGCAGCCAGAGGTCTCTAGCATGGCAGTTCTTC.

The rearrangement uses TRBV19 and TRBJ1-6; D ambiguous. V lost 3 bases and J 12 bases, leaving 12 bases between the germline ends. The CDR3 spans 13 residues. Germline CDR1 is LNHDA and CDR2 is SQIVND (reference sequence). CDR3 amino acids: CASSIFLHKPLHF. The CDR3 nucleotides are TGTGCCAGTAGTATTTTCTTGCACAAACCCCTCCACTTT.

The genes are TRBV5-6 and TRBJ2-1, with 8 bases that match TRBD1. This CDR3 region has 16 residues. Germline lookup yields CDR1 SGHDT and CDR2 YYEEEE. V was pared by 4 bases and J by 0 bases, with 6 bases of the junction left unmatched. The DNA for the CDR3 is TGTGCCAGCAGCCCGCGGACAGGGAGCTCCTACAATGAGCAGTTCTTC. It is translated as CASSPRTGSSYNEQFF.

J is TRBJ2-7 and V is TRBV15, with TRBD1 identical over 7 bases. CDR1 and CDR2 (germline): LNHNV, YYDKDF (reference sequence). The length of the CDR3 is 14 residues. V was clipped by 3 bases and J by 2 bases; unmatched bases: 4. For the CDR3, the DNA is TGTGCCACCAGCAGGGACAGGCCGCCCTACGAGCAGTACTTC. The encoded protein is CATSRDRPPYEQYF.

The chain has TRBV5-5 and TRBJ1-2, with no clear D. V was shortened by 3 bases and J by 2 bases, with 11 bases between the two germline ends. The CDR3 sequence is 14 residues long. Per the germline V gene, CDR1 is SGHKS and CDR2 is YYEKEE (reference sequence). The CDR3 DNA sequence: TGTGCCAGCAGCTCTGTCCCGGAGAACTATGGCTACACCTTC. This encodes CASSSVPENYGYTF.

V usage is TRBV2 and J usage is TRBJ2-5; 10 nucleotides agree with TRBD2. With V trimmed by 8 bases and J by 5 bases, 11 bases remained unmatched. CDR3 length: 15 amino acids. Looked up from germline, CDR1 is SNHLY and CDR2 is FYNNEI. CDR3: CASPNPAGGPETQYF. In DNA, the CDR3 is TGTGCCAGCCCCAACCCAGCGGGAGGGCCGGAGACCCAGTACTTC.

The chain links TRBV27 to TRBJ2-7; the D gene is possibly TRBD2 (7 bases). Germline V CDR1 and CDR2: MNHEY, SMNVEV (reference sequence). Trimming left V 2 bases short and J 6 bases short, with 14 bases between. The CDR3 is 14 residues long. The DNA of the CDR3 is TGTGCCAGCAGTTTAGGGGGGGCGGGGCGCGAGCAGTACTTC. This translates into CASSLGGAGREQYF.